The 26 T cell receptor beta chains presented below share a single source sample, sequenced in a study of blood T cells in healthy people across ages. Through a sample-barcoded 5' primer and a J-beta primer mix, a second PCR was run for roughly 7 to 11 cycles. TCRdb redid the calling of the 5' RACE reads with MiXCR, one entry per CDR3 protein. The data contain some 1.5 million distinct CDR3 sequences, roughly 28% of them seen just once; the ten biggest clones take up 6.5% to 8.5%. The sequenced material came from blood. Receptors were obtained from a woman in her 30s in good health.

This clonotype showed up many times. The V call is TRBV11-3, the J call TRBJ2-1, with D tentatively TRBD2 (8 bases). Trimming stripped 2 bases from V and 4 bases from J, with 15 bases between. CDR3 size: 16 residues. Germline assignment: CDR1 SGHNT and CDR2 YENEEA. The CDR3 nucleotides are TGTGCCAGCAGCTTATCCCGGGGGGGACAGTACAATGAGCAGTTCTTC. It translates to CASSLSRGGQYNEQFF.

Only a few counts were recorded for this clonotype. The chain uses TRBV6-5 and TRBJ2-1; no firm D call. V lost 6 bases, J lost 3 bases, and 9 bases lay in between. Per germline, CDR1 MNHEY and CDR2 SVGAGI. The CDR3 spans 13 residues. For the CDR3, the DNA is TGTGCCAGCAGGCAGGCCCTCTACAATGAGCAGTTCTTC. Encoded protein: CASRQALYNEQFF.

Notes on this clonotype: One end of the junction fails to match germline, which may point to a read error. The V call is TRBV27, the J call TRBJ2-5, with 12 bases aligning to TRBD2. Looked up from germline, CDR1 is MNHEY and CDR2 is SMNVEV (reference sequence). CDR3 length: 16 amino acids. CDR3 amino acids: CASSTPLAGGPKTRYF. The DNA for the CDR3 is TGTGCCAGCTCCACTCCTCTAGCGGGAGGGCCAAAGACCCGGTACTTC.

This clonotype was observed a handful of times. The rearrangement joins TRBV12-3 or TRBV12-4 to TRBJ2-5; TRBD1 agrees at 7 bases. CDR3 length: 17 residues. The V segment lost 4 bases and the J segment 0 bases; nucleotides outside the gene matches: 11. The CDR3 sequence is CASSSPGQGEYQETQYF. The CDR3 bases are TGTGCCAGCAGTTCCCCGGGGCAGGGGGAGTACCAAGAGACCCAGTACTTC.

This clonotype was counted at least ten times. The V and J genes are TRBV4-1 and TRBJ2-5; the match to TRBD2 covers 7 bases. The length of the CDR3 is 18 residues. CDR1 is MGHRA and CDR2 is YSYEKL in the germline V gene. V was pared by 0 bases and J by 5 bases, with 15 bases of the junction left unmatched. CDR3 in amino acids: CASSQDRRQRGGRETQYF. The CDR3 DNA is TGCGCCAGCAGCCAAGATAGGAGACAGCGGGGAGGTAGGGAGACCCAGTACTTC.

This chain uses TRBV20-1 with TRBJ2-1, with D hard to call. This CDR3 is 13 amino acids long. V was clipped by 3 bases and J by 2 bases, with 8 bases between them. CDR1 and CDR2 (germline): DFQATT, SNEGSKA (reference sequence). The CDR3 DNA follows: TGCAGTGCTAGCCAACAAACCTACAATGAGCAGTTCTTC. Translated, it gives CSASQQTYNEQFF.

The chain uses TRBV27 and TRBJ2-1, with D unclear. Germline CDR1 reads MNHEY; CDR2 reads SMNVEV (reference sequence). The CDR3 contains 13 residues. Deletions cut 3 bases from V and 7 bases from J, with 10 bases between. CDR3 in amino acids: CASSFPDGNEQFF. CDR3 coding DNA: TGTGCCAGCAGTTTTCCGGACGGAAATGAGCAGTTCTTC.

This clonotype was seen a few times. The V and J genes are TRBV7-2 and TRBJ2-1; D is possibly TRBD1 or TRBD2 (6 bases each). The closer fit of TRBJ2-7 to the DNA end suggests the J call may be wrong. Germline lookup yields CDR1 SGHTA and CDR2 FQGNSA. The CDR3 spans 14 residues. The CDR3 here is CASSLTGAYNEQYF. For the CDR3, the DNA is TGTGCCAGCAGCTTAACGGGGGCTTACAATGAGCAGTACTTC.

This clonotype has a handful of counts. This chain links TRBV14 with TRBJ1-6; D uncertain. In germline, CDR1 is SGHDN, CDR2 FVKESK. The CDR3 spans 16 residues. V was trimmed by 8 bases and J by 9 bases, leaving 23 bases between them. The CDR3 reads CASPARLAVRVSPLHF. CDR3 sequence (DNA): TGTGCCAGCCCAGCCCGTCTTGCTGTGCGGGTTTCACCCCTCCACTTT.

This chain joins TRBV5-1 and TRBJ1-1; D possibly corresponds to TRBD1 (6 bases). There are 18 residues in the CDR3. Germline loops: CDR1 SGHRS, CDR2 YFSETQ. V was pared by 0 bases and J by 0 bases, with 18 bases between. CDR3 amino acids: CASSLAPPTGTMNTEAFF. The CDR3 region has the DNA TGCGCCAGCAGCTTGGCTCCCCCTACAGGGACCATGAACACTGAAGCTTTCTTT.

V is TRBV20-1 and J is TRBJ2-7; D gene unclear. In germline, CDR1 is DFQATT, CDR2 SNEGSKA (reference sequence). The CDR3 sequence is 13 residues long. V lost 0 bases to trimming and J lost 2 bases, with 8 bases between them. CDR3 sequence (DNA): TGCAGTGCTAGAGACGTTGGGACCTACGAGCAGTACTTC. Its protein product is CSARDVGTYEQYF.

This clonotype was recorded a few times. The chain has TRBV15 and TRBJ1-5; D is undetermined. V was shortened by 5 bases and J by 0 bases, with 14 bases between the two germline ends. The germline V gene has CDR1 LNHNV and CDR2 YYDKDF (reference sequence). There are 16 residues in the CDR3. The CDR3 is CATSGIGRVSNQPQHF. The CDR3 bases are TGTGCCACCAGCGGTATTGGGAGGGTTAGCAATCAGCCCCAGCATTTT.

This clonotype was detected ten times or more. The genes are TRBV4-2 and TRBJ2-3; possibly TRBD1 for D (6 bases). Trimming left V 5 bases short and J 2 bases short, with 11 bases between. The CDR3 has 14 residues. Germline V gene sequence: CDR1 LGHNA, CDR2 YNFKEQ. Here the CDR3 reads CASSGQRYTDTQYF. The CDR3 coding sequence is TGTGCCAGCAGCGGACAGCGGTACACAGATACGCAGTATTTT.

The chain uses TRBV3-1 and TRBJ2-1; D remains ambiguous. Trimming took 1 base from V and 7 from J, leaving 14 bases between them. The germline gives CDR1 LGHDT, CDR2 YNNKEL (reference sequence). This CDR3 has 15 residues. The chain's CDR3 is CASSQAVVGGNEQFF. For the CDR3, the DNA is TGTGCCAGCAGCCAAGCGGTCGTAGGCGGAAATGAGCAGTTCTTC.

V is TRBV12-3 or TRBV12-4 and J is TRBJ2-2; D gene unclear. V was trimmed by 5 bases and J by 7 bases, leaving 11 bases between them. There are 13 residues in the CDR3. CDR3 region: CASSRYSFGELFF. The CDR3 coding sequence is TGTGCCAGCAGTCGGTACAGTTTCGGGGAGCTGTTTTTT.

The chain combines TRBV20-1 with TRBJ1-2; D possibly corresponds to TRBD1 (5 bases). The length of the CDR3 is 16 residues. The germline V gene encodes CDR1 DFQATT and CDR2 SNEGSKA (reference sequence). The V and J ends lost 0 bases and 5 bases respectively, with 19 bases between them. CDR3 DNA: TGCAGTGCTAGAGATTTAGCCAGGGCGTCGATGTATGGCTACACCTTC. It is translated as CSARDLARASMYGYTF.

The J gene is TRBJ2-1, the V gene TRBV7-9; TRBD1 or TRBD2 may be the D gene (5 bases each). CDR1 SEHNR and CDR2 FQNEAQ come from the germline V gene (reference sequence). V lost 4 bases and J 9 bases, leaving 16 bases between the germline ends. The CDR3 has 14 residues. CDR3 loop: CASSSMGDAPEQFF. CDR3 bases: TGTGCCAGCAGCTCCATGGGGGACGCCCCTGAGCAGTTCTTC.

The chain uses TRBV7-3 and TRBJ2-1; D is unclear. CDR3 size: 15 residues. The germline V gene encodes CDR1 SGHTA and CDR2 FQGTGA. V gave up 2 bases and J gave up 2 bases, with 10 bases separating them. The CDR3 sequence: CASSLGSPTYNEQFF. The CDR3 bases are TGTGCCAGCAGCTTAGGGTCACCCACCTACAATGAGCAGTTCTTC.

This chain joins TRBV7-9 and TRBJ2-1, with 8 positions matching TRBD2. CDR1 is SEHNR and CDR2 is FQNEAQ in the germline V gene (reference sequence). The ends lost 5 bases at V and 6 bases at J; junction bases unmatched: 9. The CDR3 covers 15 residues. CDR3 amino acids: CASSLSGSPLNEQFF. The DNA of the CDR3 is TGTGCCAGCAGCCTCAGCGGGAGTCCCCTCAATGAGCAGTTCTTC.

This clonotype was detected once. The chain combines TRBV28 with TRBJ1-4; D is possibly TRBD1 (5 bases). Germline V gives CDR1 MDHEN, CDR2 SYDVKM. The V and J ends lost 5 bases and 3 bases respectively, with 16 bases between them. The CDR3 is made up of 16 amino acids. The CDR3 here is CASSRPPGSANEKLFF. For the CDR3, the DNA is TGTGCCAGCAGTCGCCCCCCAGGGTCGGCTAATGAAAAACTGTTTTTT. The whole variable domain, remainder taken from reference TRBV28 and TRBJ1-4, is DVKVTQSSRYLVKRTGEKVFLECVQDMDHENMFWYRQDPGLGLRLIYFSYDVKMKEKGDIPEGYSVSREKKERFSLILESASTNQTSMYLCASSRPPGSANEKLFFGSGTQLSVL.

About this clonotype: At one end the junction does not follow the germline gene, possibly because of a read error. The chain uses TRBV28 and TRBJ2-1; 11 bases line up with TRBD1. Germline-derived CDR1 and CDR2 are MDHEN and SYDVKM. This CDR3 region has 15 residues. The CDR3 DNA reads TGTACCAGCAGCGCAACCGGGACAGGGGGCAATGAGCAGTTCTTC. It specifies CTSSATGTGGNEQFF.

This clonotype was picked up many times. The V gene is TRBV12-3 or TRBV12-4, the J gene TRBJ2-7, with 11 bases that match TRBD2. This CDR3 is 15 amino acids long. Trimming took 1 base from V and 5 from J; bases not matched to a gene: 4. The CDR3 bases are TGTGCCAGCAGTTTAGTCTTAGCGGGAGGGAACGAGCAGTACTTC. As protein: CASSLVLAGGNEQYF.

This clonotype was found a few times. This chain joins TRBV20-1 and TRBJ1-2, with 9 bases matching TRBD1. The CDR3 loop spans 17 amino acids. In germline, CDR1 is DFQATT, CDR2 SNEGSKA (reference sequence). Trimming at V came to 0 bases and at J to 0 bases, leaving 8 bases not matched to a gene. The CDR3 loop reads CSAREEKDRGSNYGYTF. Here the CDR3 DNA reads TGCAGTGCTAGAGAAGAGAAGGACAGGGGCTCTAACTATGGCTACACCTTC.

This clonotype was counted between two and nine times. The chain joins TRBV10-1 to TRBJ2-5; 8 nucleotides match TRBD2. The junction had 12 bases not matched to a gene; V was cut back by 3 bases and J by 9 bases. The CDR3 spans 15 residues. Germline values: CDR1 WNHNN, CDR2 SYGVQD (reference sequence). In DNA form, the CDR3 reads TGCGCCAGCAGTGATTCGACTAGCGCGGCGGGGGCCCAGTACTTC. The encoded protein is CASSDSTSAAGAQYF.

There are many counts of this clonotype. The V and J genes are TRBV29-1 and TRBJ2-1, with TRBD2 matching 12 bases. The CDR3 contains 14 residues. V gave up 5 bases and J gave up 7 bases; unmatched junction bases: 6. From germline, CDR1 is SQVTM and CDR2 ANQGSEA. CDR3 sequence (DNA): TGCAGCGTTCCTACTAGCGGGAGGTTAAATGAGCAGTTCTTC. It codes for CSVPTSGRLNEQFF.

The table lists this clonotype with a few counts. CDR3 sequence reads: CASSHLGLAGSETQYF. The CDR3 DNA follows: TGTGCCAGCAGCCACCTGGGTTTAGCGGGATCGGAGACCCAGTACTTC. The chain joins TRBV14 to TRBJ2-5; TRBD2 matches at 8 bases. V lost 3 bases and J lost 5; bases outside the gene matches: 11. Germline V gene data show CDR1 as SGHDN and CDR2 as FVKESK. The CDR3 is made up of 16 amino acids.